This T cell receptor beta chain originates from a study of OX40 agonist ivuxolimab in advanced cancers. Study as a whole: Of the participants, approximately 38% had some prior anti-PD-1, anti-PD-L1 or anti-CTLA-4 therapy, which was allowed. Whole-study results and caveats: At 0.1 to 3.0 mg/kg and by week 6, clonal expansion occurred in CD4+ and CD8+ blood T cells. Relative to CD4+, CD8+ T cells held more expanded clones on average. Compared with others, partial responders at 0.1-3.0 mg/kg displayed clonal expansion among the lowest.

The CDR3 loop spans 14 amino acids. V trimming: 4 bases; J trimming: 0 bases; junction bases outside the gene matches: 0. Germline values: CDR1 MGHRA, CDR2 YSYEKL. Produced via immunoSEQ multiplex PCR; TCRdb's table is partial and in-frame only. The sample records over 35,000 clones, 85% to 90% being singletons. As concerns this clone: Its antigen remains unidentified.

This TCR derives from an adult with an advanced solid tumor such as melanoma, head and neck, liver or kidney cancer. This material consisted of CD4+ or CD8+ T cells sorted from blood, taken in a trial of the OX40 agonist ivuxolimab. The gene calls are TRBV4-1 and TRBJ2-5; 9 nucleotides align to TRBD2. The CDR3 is CASSRLADQETQYF. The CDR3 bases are TGCGCCAGCAGCCGACTAGCGGACCAAGAGACCCAGTACTTC.